This TCR beta chain originates from a study of OX40 agonist ivuxolimab in advanced cancers. Study information: Patients received the agonistic anti-OX40 (CD134) antibody ivuxolimab.

Study-level findings and limits: Partial responders at 0.1-3.0 mg/kg had among the lowest clonal expansion.

About this clone: Its antigen is not known.

Sequencing was performed with immunoSEQ multiplex PCR; in TCRdb, only in-frame clones are kept and a portion is missing. The sample holds over 60,000 clones, more than 80% seen once. Researchers took blood at baseline, on cycle 4 day 1, and on cycle 7 day 1. The ends were cut back, 2 bases at V and 5 bases at J, with 4 bases in the middle. The germline V gene encodes CDR1 SEHNR and CDR2 FQNEAQ (reference sequence). The CDR3 sequence is 12 residues long. Source: CD4+ or CD8+ T cells sorted from blood, taken in a trial of the OX40 agonist ivuxolimab. The chain links TRBV7-9 to TRBJ1-5; no firm D call. The clonotype originates from an adult with an advanced solid tumor such as melanoma, head and neck, liver or kidney cancer. The CDR3 DNA reads TGTGCCAGCAGCTTACTGGATCAGCCCCAGCATTTT. Protein: CASSLLDQPQHF.